The source of this TCR beta chain is a study of patients and donors after allogeneic stem cell transplantation. TCRdb processed the RT-PCR reads anew with MiXCR; each CDR3 protein has one entry. The repertoire holds roughly 41,000 distinct CDR3 sequences, with 25% to 35% as singletons. CDR1 and CDR2 from the germline V gene are MNHNY and SVGAGI (reference sequence). The CDR3 runs to 14 residues. Trimming cost V 6 bases and J 3 bases, with 12 bases left between them. Judged by abundance, this clonotype is medium-sized. The sample comprised blood, either unsorted or a sorted T cell fraction (not recorded which). The sequence derives from a human donor who was either an allogeneic HSCT recipient or a stem cell or donor lymphocyte infusion donor (not recorded which). It is not recorded whose cells these are; they may come from a transplant donor. The chain uses TRBV6-6 and TRBJ1-5; the D gene is possibly TRBD1 (6 bases). This CDR3 is CASSLTGPNQPQHF. DNA of the CDR3: TGTGCCAGCAGCTTAACAGGGCCCAATCAGCCCCAGCATTTT.